Listed here is a single TCR beta chain. Its antigen remains unknown. This specimen comes from a study of cytomegalovirus exposure and HLA in healthy donors. PCR used 60 Vbeta primers and 13 Jbeta primers. Using immunoSEQ multiplex PCR, the repertoire was profiled, and TCRdb retains in-frame clones only, with some absent. The sample yields 150,000 to 200,000 clones, roughly 86% seen once. The ends lost 2 bases at V and 6 bases at J; junction bases unmatched: 9. The CDR3 loop spans 15 amino acids. The germline V gene has CDR1 MNHNS and CDR2 SASEGT. Whole-study findings and limits: Cytomegalovirus association was assigned to over 150 TCR beta chains.

Sequenced input: PBMCs. The receptor comes from a man aged 35 to 55 in good health and CMV-seropositive. V is TRBV6-1 and J is TRBJ2-7; 8 bases line up with TRBD2. The CDR3: CASSETVRAGGEQYF. In DNA form, the CDR3 reads TGTGCCAGCAGTGAAACGGTCAGGGCGGGAGGCGAGCAGTACTTC.